This entry is about one T cell receptor beta chain. Amplification used 60 Vbeta primers and 13 Jbeta primers. Libraries were prepared by immunoSEQ multiplex PCR; TCRdb keeps only in-frame clonotypes and omits some of them. The sample has roughly 110,000 clones; about 81% are singletons. V dropped 4 bases and J dropped 6; count of bases not matched to a gene: 2. CDR3 length: 13 residues. Looked up from germline, CDR1 is MDHEN and CDR2 is SYDVKM. The data stem from a study of cytomegalovirus exposure and HLA in healthy donors. Although they were nominally healthy when sampled, donors likely had unrecorded immune exposures.

This receptor was identified in a man aged 30-40 years in good health and CMV-seropositive. The V and J genes are TRBV28 and TRBJ1-2, with 10 bases fitting TRBD1. Sequencing was carried out using PBMCs. The CDR3 reads CASSSGQGHGYTF. Here the CDR3 DNA reads TGTGCCAGCAGTTCGGGACAGGGGCATGGCTACACCTTC.